This passage covers 14 T cell receptor beta chains from one sample sequenced in a study of patients and donors after allogeneic stem cell transplantation (dated by TCRdb to between 2020 and 2021). Receptor amplification or capture employed RT-PCR. The sample was run on a NextSeq 550. TCRdb applied fastp at Q25 and MiXCR to the public reads, then kept only in-frame beta chains. One record per CDR3 amino acid sequence lists the most common genes and DNA. Here the sample has roughly 200,000 distinct CDR3 sequences; 41% occur a single time. The leading ten clones occupy about 33% of the sample. The sequencing input was blood, either unsorted or a sorted T cell fraction (not recorded which). These receptors all stem from a human donor who was either an allogeneic HSCT recipient or a stem cell or donor lymphocyte infusion donor (not recorded which). It is not recorded whose cells these are; they may come from a transplant donor.

The chain couples TRBV4-3 to TRBJ2-3, with D possibly TRBD2 on 5 matching bases. This CDR3 is 16 amino acids long. Germline V gene lookup returns CDR1 LGHNA and CDR2 YSLEER. Trimming took off 0 bases at V and 10 bases at J, with 20 bases between the two ends. The CDR3 nucleotides are TGCGCCAGCAGCCAAGATCTAGGGCAGAGGGAAATACCGCAGTATTTT. It yields the protein CASSQDLGQREIPQYF.

This CDR3 reads CASSLVGQADYGYTF. The CDR3 DNA follows: TGTGCCAGCAGCTTAGTGGGACAAGCTGACTATGGCTACACCTTC. This chain uses TRBV7-8 with TRBJ1-2; D possibly corresponds to TRBD1 (6 bases). Per germline, CDR1 SGHVS and CDR2 FQNEAQ. V lost 1 base and J 3 bases, leaving 12 bases between the germline ends. There are 15 residues in the CDR3.

This clonotype was counted a few times. CDR3 in amino acids: CASSPRDRSLRGTGELFF. DNA for the CDR3: TGTGCCAGCAGCCCCCGGGACCGTTCTCTAAGGGGCACCGGGGAGCTGTTTTTT. V usage is TRBV3-1 and J usage is TRBJ2-2; D tentatively reads TRBD1 or TRBD2 (5 bases each). CDR1 is LGHDT and CDR2 is YNNKEL in the germline V gene (reference sequence). V was clipped by 4 bases and J by 4 bases, with 22 bases between them. The CDR3 runs 18 residues.

The genes are TRBV6-1 and TRBJ2-1; 7 bases align to TRBD2. The CDR3 consists of 14 residues. V shed 6 bases and J 4 bases; nucleotides not matched to a gene: 6. Looked up from germline, CDR1 is MNHNS and CDR2 is SASEGT. DNA of the CDR3: TGTGCCAGCAGCAAGCCTAGCGGATACAATGAGCAGTTCTTC. Translated, it gives CASSKPSGYNEQFF.

This clonotype was counted only a few times. The gene calls are TRBV2 and TRBJ1-3; D is unresolved. Between the trimmed V and J ends, which lost 7 bases and 4 bases, there was a span of 14 bases. CDR3 size: 14 residues. Germline-derived CDR1 and CDR2 are SNHLY and FYNNEI. CDR3 DNA sequence: TGTGCCAGCACCCACGGGGAGTCAGGAAACACCATATATTTT. Translating gives CASTHGESGNTIYF.

The chain carries TRBV7-9 and TRBJ1-1; D gene uncertain. The CDR3 runs 13 residues. CDR1 is SEHNR, CDR2 FQNEAQ, per germline (reference sequence). Trimming took off 8 bases at V and 0 bases at J, with 10 bases between the two ends. CDR3 region: CASRAALNTEAFF. The CDR3 DNA sequence: TGTGCCAGCCGCGCAGCCCTGAACACTGAAGCTTTCTTT.

This chain joins TRBV6-2 or TRBV6-3 and TRBJ2-1; the match to TRBD2 covers 10 bases. CDR1 is MNHEY, CDR2 SVGEGT, per germline. This CDR3 comprises 15 residues. V shed 0 bases, J shed 4 bases, and the junction held 0 bases outside the gene matches. The CDR3 reads CASSYSAGGYNEQFF. The CDR3 nucleotides read TGTGCCAGCAGTTACTCAGCGGGGGGGTACAATGAGCAGTTCTTC.

This clonotype was picked up many times. The gene calls are TRBV27 and TRBJ1-1; 7 bases agree with TRBD1. The CDR3 consists of 13 residues. Germline CDR1 MNHEY, CDR2 SMNVEV (reference sequence). Unmatched junction bases numbered 4, after V lost 6 bases and J lost 3 bases. The CDR3 nucleotides are TGTGCCAGCAGCCACAGGGGAGACACTGAAGCTTTCTTT. As protein: CASSHRGDTEAFF.

The chain carries TRBV29-1 and TRBJ1-2; TRBD1 matches at 7 bases. CDR1 is SQVTM, CDR2 ANQGSEA, per germline. The V segment lost 7 bases and the J segment 0 bases; nucleotides outside the gene matches: 5. The CDR3 totals 13 residues. CDR3 DNA: TGCAGCGCTTGGGACAGTACTAACTATGGCTACACCTTC. Translation gives CSAWDSTNYGYTF.

This clonotype was counted between two and nine times. This chain connects TRBV6-5 to TRBJ1-2, with TRBD1 matching over 11 bases. The V and J ends lost 2 bases and 3 bases, in that order; junction bases with no gene match: 5. The CDR3 runs to 16 residues. Germline-derived CDR1 and CDR2 are MNHEY and SVGAGI. CDR3 in amino acids: CASSYLGQGAYYGYTF. In DNA form, the CDR3 reads TGTGCCAGCAGTTACCTTGGACAGGGGGCCTACTATGGCTACACCTTC.

The V call is TRBV12-3 or TRBV12-4, the J call TRBJ1-4; D gene ambiguous. V lost 6 bases to trimming and J lost 8 bases, with 22 bases between them. The CDR3 spans 16 residues. This CDR3 is CASSSRWRDSGEKLFF. In DNA, the CDR3 is TGTGCCAGCAGCTCTCGCTGGCGGGATAGCGGCGAAAAACTGTTTTTT.

This clonotype was seen only a few times. The chain combines TRBV29-1 with TRBJ1-1; D gene unclear. Looked up from germline, CDR1 is SQVTM and CDR2 is ANQGSEA. V shed 8 bases and J shed 0 bases, with 10 bases lying between them. The CDR3 is 12 amino acids. The CDR3 DNA sequence: TGCAGCTCTAGGGTGATGAACACTGAAGCTTTCTTT. Protein product: CSSRVMNTEAFF.

This rearrangement joins TRBV30 to TRBJ1-2; no reliable D call. V was shortened by 3 bases and J by 4 bases, with 6 bases between the two germline ends. The CDR3 totals 11 residues. CDR1 GTSNPN and CDR2 SVGIG come from the germline V gene (reference sequence). Written as DNA, the CDR3 is TGTGCCTGGAGGGCCCCCTATGGCTACACCTTC. Protein sequence: CAWRAPYGYTF.

This rearrangement joins TRBV15 to TRBJ2-7; D gene uncertain. Looked up from germline, CDR1 is LNHNV and CDR2 is YYDKDF (reference sequence). The CDR3 consists of 15 residues. V shed 1 base and J shed 4 bases, with 14 bases lying between them. DNA of the CDR3: TGTGCCACCAGCAGAGCCGTAGGAGCGAATTACGAGCAGTACTTC. Protein: CATSRAVGANYEQYF.